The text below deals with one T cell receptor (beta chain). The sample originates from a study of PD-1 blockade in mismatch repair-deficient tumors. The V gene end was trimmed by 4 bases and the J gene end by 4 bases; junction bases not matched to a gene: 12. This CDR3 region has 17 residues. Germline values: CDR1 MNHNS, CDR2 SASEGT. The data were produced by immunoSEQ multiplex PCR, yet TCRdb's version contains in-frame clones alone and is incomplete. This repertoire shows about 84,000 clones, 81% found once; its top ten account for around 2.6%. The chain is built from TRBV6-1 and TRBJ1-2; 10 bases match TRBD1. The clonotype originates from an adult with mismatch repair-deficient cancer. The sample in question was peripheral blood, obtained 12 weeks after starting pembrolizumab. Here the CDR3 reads CASSAPPGQGTGYGYTF. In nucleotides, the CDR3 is TGTGCCAGCAGTGCCCCGCCGGGACAGGGGACCGGCTATGGCTACACCTTC.